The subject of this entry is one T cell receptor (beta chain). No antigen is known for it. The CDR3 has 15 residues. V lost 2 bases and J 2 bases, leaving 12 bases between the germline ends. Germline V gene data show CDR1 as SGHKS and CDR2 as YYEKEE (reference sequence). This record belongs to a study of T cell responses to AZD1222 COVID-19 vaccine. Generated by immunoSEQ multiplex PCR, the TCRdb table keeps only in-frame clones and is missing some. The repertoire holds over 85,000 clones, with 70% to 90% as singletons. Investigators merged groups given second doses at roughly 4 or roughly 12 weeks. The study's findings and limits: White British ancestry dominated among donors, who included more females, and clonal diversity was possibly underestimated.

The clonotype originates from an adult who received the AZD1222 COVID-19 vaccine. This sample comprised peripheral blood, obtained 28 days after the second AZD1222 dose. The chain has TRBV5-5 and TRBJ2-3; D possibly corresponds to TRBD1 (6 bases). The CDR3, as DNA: TGTGCCAGCAGCTTCTTCCAGGGGAACACAGATACGCAGTATTTT. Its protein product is CASSFFQGNTDTQYF.